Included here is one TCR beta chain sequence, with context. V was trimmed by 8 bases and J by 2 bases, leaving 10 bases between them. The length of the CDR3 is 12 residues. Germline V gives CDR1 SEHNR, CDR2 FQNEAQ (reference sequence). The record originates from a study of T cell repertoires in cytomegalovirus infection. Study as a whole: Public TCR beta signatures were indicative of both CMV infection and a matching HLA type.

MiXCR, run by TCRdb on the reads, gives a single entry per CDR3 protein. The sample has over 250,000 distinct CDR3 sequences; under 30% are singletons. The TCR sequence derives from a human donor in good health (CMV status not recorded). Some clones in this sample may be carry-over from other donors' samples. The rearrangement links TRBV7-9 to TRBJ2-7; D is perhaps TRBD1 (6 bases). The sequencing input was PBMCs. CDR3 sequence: CASGGQTYEQYF. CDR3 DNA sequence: TGTGCCAGCGGGGGCCAGACCTACGAGCAGTACTTC.